This TCR beta chain stems from a study of T cell changes during pregnancy in multiple sclerosis. Germline CDR1 and CDR2: LNHDA and SQIVND (reference sequence). This CDR3 has 13 residues. Between the trimmed V and J ends, which lost 7 bases and 8 bases, there was a span of 14 bases. Sequenced by immunoSEQ multiplex PCR; TCRdb stores in-frame clones only, minus some. Of roughly 42,000 clones in the sample, about 88% were seen once. This TCR came from a female donor with multiple sclerosis, enrolled in a pregnancy study. V usage is TRBV19 and J usage is TRBJ2-2, with D unclear. Here the sequenced sample was CD4+ T cells from peripheral blood mononuclear cells, taken in the second trimester of pregnancy. CDR3 sequence: CASTRLHPGELFF. DNA of the CDR3: TGTGCCAGTACAAGACTCCACCCGGGGGAGCTGTTTTTT.